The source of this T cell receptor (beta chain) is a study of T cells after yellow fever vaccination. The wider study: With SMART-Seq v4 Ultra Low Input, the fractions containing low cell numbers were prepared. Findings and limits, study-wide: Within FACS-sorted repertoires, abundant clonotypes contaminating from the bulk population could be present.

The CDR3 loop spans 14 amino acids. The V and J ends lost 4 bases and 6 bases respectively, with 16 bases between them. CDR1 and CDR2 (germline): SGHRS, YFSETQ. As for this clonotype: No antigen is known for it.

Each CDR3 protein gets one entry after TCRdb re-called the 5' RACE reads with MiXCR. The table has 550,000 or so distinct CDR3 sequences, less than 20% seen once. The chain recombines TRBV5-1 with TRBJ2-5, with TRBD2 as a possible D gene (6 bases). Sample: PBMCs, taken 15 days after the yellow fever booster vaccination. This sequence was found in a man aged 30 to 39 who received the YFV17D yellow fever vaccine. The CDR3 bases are TGCGCCAGCAGCCCGGGACTCCAGAAGAAGACCCAGTACTTC. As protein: CASSPGLQKKTQYF.